The 20 T cell receptor beta chains given below trace back to one sample, sequenced in a study of beta chain features in type 1 diabetes. Findings and caveats of the study: For Type 1 diabetes patients, all four CD4+ subsets carried TCRB CDR3s that were moderately but significantly shorter.

Which antigens these TCRs recognize remains unknown. All of the isolated RNA was reverse transcribed, so expressed TCRB transcripts were sequenced. The protocol was immunoSEQ multiplex PCR, while the TCRdb copy is restricted to in-frame clones and leaves out a portion. The data hold approximately 260,000 clones, with about 20% observed a single time. Sample: naive CD4+ T cells from blood. The receptors shown here come from a woman in her thirties or forties with type 1 diabetes.

V usage is TRBV5-1 and J usage is TRBJ1-6; D remains ambiguous. The V and J ends lost 4 bases and 5 bases respectively, with 10 bases between them. Germline-derived CDR1 and CDR2 are SGHRS and YFSETQ. The CDR3 has 14 amino acids. The CDR3 is CASSLVEDNSPLHF. The CDR3 nucleotides are TGCGCCAGCAGCCTGGTGGAGGATAATTCACCCCTCCACTTT.

The chain carries TRBV4-2 and TRBJ2-5, with 7 nucleotides matching TRBD2. J gave up 5 bases and V 0 bases, and 9 bases lay outside the gene matches. In germline, CDR1 is LGHNA, CDR2 YNFKEQ. There are 16 residues in the CDR3. Here the CDR3 reads CASSQEIGEGRETQYF. CDR3 coding DNA: TGTGCCAGCAGCCAAGAAATCGGGGAGGGCCGGGAGACCCAGTACTTC.

V gene TRBV11-2 combines with J gene TRBJ2-1; D might be TRBD2 (6 bases). The CDR3 is made up of 14 amino acids. Trimming took off 4 bases at V and 9 bases at J, with 16 bases between the two ends. Germline values: CDR1 SGHAT, CDR2 FQNNGV. This chain's CDR3 is CASSWRLEGREQFF. CDR3 in DNA: TGTGCCAGCAGCTGGAGACTAGAGGGTCGTGAGCAGTTCTTC.

This clone was detected only a few times. This rearrangement joins TRBV10-3 to TRBJ1-6; a weak D match, TRBD1 (6 bases). Germline CDR1 reads ENHRY; CDR2 reads SYGVKD. The CDR3 contains 16 residues. V lost 2 bases, J lost 7 bases, and 15 bases lay in between. The CDR3 here is CAISEGYRVGNSPLHF. The CDR3 DNA reads TGTGCCATCAGTGAGGGTTACAGGGTCGGGAATTCACCCCTCCACTTT.

The V gene is TRBV2, the J gene TRBJ2-1, with a tentative D call TRBD1 (7 bases). Per the germline V gene, CDR1 is SNHLY and CDR2 is FYNNEI. This CDR3 comprises 15 residues. V was shortened by 6 bases and J by 5 bases, with 17 bases between the two germline ends. For the CDR3, the DNA is TGTGCCAGCAGGGCGGGGACAGCCCTTAACAATGAGCAGTTCTTC. Amino acids: CASRAGTALNNEQFF.

This clone was observed a handful of times. V is TRBV5-1 and J is TRBJ2-7; D possibly corresponds to TRBD1 (6 bases). The CDR3 is 13 residues long. Germline assignment: CDR1 SGHRS and CDR2 YFSETQ. Trimming pared 5 bases from V and 5 bases from J, leaving 14 bases between. The DNA for the CDR3 is TGCGCCAGCAGTCAGGACAGACCTAACGAGCAGTACTTC. Residues: CASSQDRPNEQYF.

This clone appeared a few times. The V gene is TRBV6-5, the J gene TRBJ1-1, with D possibly matching TRBD1 (6 bases). The CDR3 sequence is 14 residues long. The V end lost 6 bases, the J end lost 2 bases, and 13 bases lay between the germline ends. In germline, CDR1 is MNHEY, CDR2 SVGAGI. The CDR3 sequence: CASSRTELNTEAFF. CDR3 DNA: TGTGCCAGCAGCCGGACAGAACTAAACACTGAAGCTTTCTTT.

This clone was seen only a few times. This rearrangement joins TRBV15 to TRBJ2-1; 7 positions agree with TRBD2. Germline CDR1 LNHNV, CDR2 YYDKDF (reference sequence). V gave up 8 bases and J gave up 4 bases; unmatched junction bases: 5. This CDR3 spans 13 amino acids. CDR3 in amino acids: CATRTSPYNEQFF. The CDR3 DNA sequence: TGTGCCACCCGGACTAGTCCTTACAATGAGCAGTTCTTC.

The rearrangement joins TRBV7-6 to TRBJ2-5, with D possibly TRBD1 on 5 matching bases. V lost 6 bases and J 5 bases, leaving 10 bases between the germline ends. The CDR3 spans 12 residues. CDR1 is SGHVS, CDR2 FNYEAQ, per germline. The CDR3 is CASSQDMETQYF. The CDR3 nucleotides read TGTGCCAGCAGTCAGGACATGGAGACCCAGTACTTC.

Concerning this clone: This same CDR3 is encoded by further DNA sequences in the sample. V usage is TRBV30 and J usage is TRBJ1-2, with D possibly being TRBD1 (6 bases). V was trimmed by 5 bases and J by 0 bases, leaving 10 bases between them. The CDR3 spans 13 residues. The germline gives CDR1 GTSNPN, CDR2 SVGIG (reference sequence). The CDR3 DNA is TGTGCCTGGTCCAGGGGAGCTAACTATGGCTACACCTTC. It encodes CAWSRGANYGYTF.

This clone was counted between two and nine times. The chain joins TRBV29-1 to TRBJ2-5; tentative D call: TRBD1 (5 bases). V was clipped by 3 bases and J by 1 base, with 12 bases between them. This CDR3 comprises 14 residues. The germline V gene has CDR1 SQVTM and CDR2 ANQGSEA. DNA of the CDR3: TGCAGCGTTGATCGCTCCCAGGGCCAAGAGACCCAGTACTTC. This sequence encodes CSVDRSQGQETQYF.

The chain joins TRBV9 to TRBJ1-1; D is ambiguous. The CDR3 spans 15 residues. Germline assignment: CDR1 SGDLS and CDR2 YYNGEE. Trimming shortened V by 4 bases and J by 0 bases, and 13 bases separated the two germline ends. CDR3 bases: TGTGCCAGCAGCCCGACGGGAGGAATGAACACTGAAGCTTTCTTT. Its translation: CASSPTGGMNTEAFF.

Worth noting for this clone: This specimen includes other DNA sequences encoding the same CDR3. J is TRBJ2-7 and V is TRBV2; D is undetermined. CDR1 is SNHLY, CDR2 FYNNEI, per germline. The CDR3 consists of 12 residues. Trimming took 5 bases from V and 0 from J, leaving 5 bases between them. The CDR3 region is CASSPSSYEQYF. The CDR3 bases are TGTGCCAGCAGTCCATCCTCCTACGAGCAGTACTTC.

The chain has TRBV6-6 and TRBJ2-7; D uncertain. This CDR3 comprises 12 residues. Trimming left V 8 bases short and J 1 base short, with 9 bases between. Germline V gene sequence: CDR1 MNHNY, CDR2 SVGAGI (reference sequence). The CDR3 DNA sequence: TGTGCCAGCGGCCCCTCGTCCTACGAGCAGTACTTC. It is translated as CASGPSSYEQYF.

A remark on this clone: Other DNA sequences in this sample translate to the same CDR3. The V and J genes are TRBV18 and TRBJ2-1; 11 nucleotides align to TRBD2. There are 13 residues in the CDR3. The J segment lost 8 bases and the V segment lost 3 bases, leaving 0 bases of the junction unmatched. From germline, CDR1 is KGHSH and CDR2 LQKENI. The CDR3 DNA reads as TGTGCCAGCTCACCGGGACTAGCGGATGAGCAGTTCTTC. It specifies CASSPGLADEQFF.

The CDR3 loop reads CASRAGTGKQETQYF. CDR3 nucleotide sequence: TGTGCCAGCAGGGCCGGGACAGGGAAACAAGAGACCCAGTACTTC. The genes are TRBV7-2 and TRBJ2-5; 9 bases fit TRBD1. Germline CDR1 SGHTA, CDR2 FQGNSA. This CDR3 contains 15 residues. The trim removed 6 bases at V and 2 bases at J, leaving 7 bases unmatched.

The CDR3 DNA sequence: TGTGCCAGCAGCTACACTAGGGGGACGGAAAACATTCAGTACTTC. Translated, it gives CASSYTRGTENIQYF. The rearrangement uses TRBV6-5 and TRBJ2-4; maybe TRBD1 (6 bases). Trimming pared 6 bases from V and 5 bases from J, leaving 17 bases between. Germline V lookup: CDR1 MNHEY, CDR2 SVGAGI. The CDR3 runs to 15 residues.

Notes on this clone: The sample holds other DNA sequences that translate to the same CDR3. J is TRBJ1-1 and V is TRBV14; no clear D. The CDR3 covers 13 residues. Between the trimmed V and J ends, which lost 0 bases and 4 bases, there was a span of 6 bases. Germline-derived CDR1 and CDR2 are SGHDN and FVKESK. The CDR3: CASSQEGGTEAFF. In DNA, the CDR3 is TGTGCCAGCAGCCAAGAAGGAGGCACTGAAGCTTTCTTT.

This clone was recorded a few times. The chain is built from TRBV19 and TRBJ1-2; D is possibly TRBD1 (5 bases). V lost 5 bases to trimming and J lost 6 bases, with 19 bases between them. CDR3 length: 15 residues. Germline CDR1 and CDR2: LNHDA and SQIVND (reference sequence). The chain's CDR3 is CASSSGLRDSDGYTF. For the CDR3, the DNA is TGTGCCAGTAGTTCGGGCCTCAGGGATTCGGATGGCTACACCTTC.

This chain connects TRBV7-9 to TRBJ2-7, with D possibly TRBD2 on 6 matching bases. V lost 2 bases to trimming and J lost 3 bases, with 14 bases between them. From germline, CDR1 is SEHNR and CDR2 FQNEAQ (reference sequence). This CDR3 has 15 residues. CDR3 in amino acids: CASSLLPGLIYEQYF. In DNA, the CDR3 is TGTGCCAGCAGCTTACTACCGGGACTCATCTACGAGCAGTACTTC. The variable domain in full, completed from reference TRBV7-9 and TRBJ2-7, reads DTGVSQNPRHKITKRGQNVTFRCDPISEHNRLYWYRQTLGQGPEFLTYFQNEAQLEKSRLLSDRFSAERPKGSFSTLEIQRTEQGDSAMYLCASSLLPGLIYEQYFGPGTRLTVT.